This is a list of T cell receptor beta chains from one sample in a study of T-cell reconstitution after alpha-beta-depleted transplantation in children. One entry per CDR3 protein, called by TCRdb with MiXCR from the PCR reads. The sample lists a few hundred thousand distinct CDR3 sequences, 15% to 20% occurring once. The input for sequencing was PBMCs from the stem cell graft donor, taken from the stem cell graft. These receptors were collected from a human donor who donated a stem cell graft to a child with acute lymphoblastic leukemia. CDR3s include the opening cysteine and the closing phenylalanine or tryptophan. Fields, in order: D gene, V gene, clone size, J gene, CDR3 protein, CDR3 DNA. D genes are given only for firm matches. Size values are once, few and many counts, or a class for expanded clones, and some rows have none.

d_gene: TRBD1
v_gene: TRBV5-1
abundance: NA
j_gene: TRBJ1-2
CDR3aa: CASSLNTGADGYTF
CDR3nt: TGCGCCAGCAGCTTAAATACAGGGGCGGATGGCTACACCTTC

d_gene: NA
v_gene: TRBV11-2
abundance: NA
j_gene: TRBJ2-7
CDR3aa: CASSLDESEQYF
CDR3nt: TGTGCCAGCAGCTTAGACGAGTCCGAGCAGTACTTC

d_gene: NA
v_gene: TRBV12-3/TRBV12-4
abundance: NA
j_gene: TRBJ1-1
CDR3aa: CASSHIRTENTEAFF
CDR3nt: TGTGCCAGCAGTCATATTCGGACGGAGAACACTGAAGCTTTCTTT

d_gene: TRBD2
v_gene: TRBV20-1
abundance: many
j_gene: TRBJ2-7
CDR3aa: CSARDAGLSYEQYF
CDR3nt: TGCAGTGCTAGAGATGCGGGACTATCCTACGAGCAGTACTTC

d_gene: NA
v_gene: TRBV20-1
abundance: NA
j_gene: TRBJ1-2
CDR3aa: CSARNREGYGYTF
CDR3nt: TGCAGTGCTAGGAACAGGGAGGGCTATGGCTACACCTTC

d_gene: NA
v_gene: TRBV27
abundance: few
j_gene: TRBJ2-3
CDR3aa: CASSDHLVTSTDTQYF
CDR3nt: TGTGCCAGCAGTGACCATTTGGTGACTAGCACAGATACGCAGTATTTT

d_gene: NA
v_gene: TRBV19
abundance: few
j_gene: TRBJ1-1
CDR3aa: CASSPGTKNTEAFF
CDR3nt: TGTGCCAGTAGTCCTGGGACAAAGAACACTGAAGCTTTCTTT

d_gene: NA
v_gene: TRBV5-1
abundance: NA
j_gene: TRBJ2-7
CDR3aa: CASSPSRTDLGEQYF
CDR3nt: TGCGCCAGCAGCCCCTCTCGAACCGACCTTGGAGAGCAGTACTTC

d_gene: NA
v_gene: TRBV20-1
abundance: few
j_gene: TRBJ2-7
CDR3aa: CSAPRTTSYEQYF
CDR3nt: TGCAGTGCTCCTAGGACTACCTCCTACGAGCAGTACTTC

d_gene: NA
v_gene: TRBV7-9
abundance: NA
j_gene: TRBJ2-4
CDR3aa: CASSLARDVAKNIQYF
CDR3nt: TGTGCCAGCAGCTTAGCGCGGGATGTGGCCAAAAACATTCAGTACTTC

d_gene: NA
v_gene: TRBV12-3/TRBV12-4
abundance: few
j_gene: TRBJ2-5
CDR3aa: CASSLFARETQYF
CDR3nt: TGTGCCAGCAGTTTATTCGCGAGGGAGACCCAGTACTTC

d_gene: NA
v_gene: TRBV18
abundance: NA
j_gene: TRBJ1-2
CDR3aa: CASSPSSQERFGYTF
CDR3nt: TGTGCCAGCTCACCAAGTAGCCAAGAGAGGTTTGGCTACACCTTC

d_gene: NA
v_gene: TRBV19
abundance: NA
j_gene: TRBJ2-7
CDR3aa: CASSTDSVSYEQYF
CDR3nt: TGTGCCAGTAGTACAGACAGCGTTTCGTACGAGCAGTACTTC